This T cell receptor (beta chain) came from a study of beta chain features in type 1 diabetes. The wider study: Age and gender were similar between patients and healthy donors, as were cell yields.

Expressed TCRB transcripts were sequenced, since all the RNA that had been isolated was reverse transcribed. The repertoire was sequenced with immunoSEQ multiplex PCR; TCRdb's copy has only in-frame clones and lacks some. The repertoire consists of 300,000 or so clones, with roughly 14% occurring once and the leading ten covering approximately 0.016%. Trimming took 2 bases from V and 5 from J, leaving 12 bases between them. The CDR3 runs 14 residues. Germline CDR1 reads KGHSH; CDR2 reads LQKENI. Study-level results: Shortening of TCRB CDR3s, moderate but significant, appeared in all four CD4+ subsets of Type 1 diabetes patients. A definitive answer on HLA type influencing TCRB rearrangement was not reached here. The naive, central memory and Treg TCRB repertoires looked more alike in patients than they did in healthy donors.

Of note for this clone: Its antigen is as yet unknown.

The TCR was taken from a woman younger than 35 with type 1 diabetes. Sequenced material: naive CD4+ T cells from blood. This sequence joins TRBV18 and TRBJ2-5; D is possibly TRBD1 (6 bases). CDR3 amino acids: CASSPVWGRETQYF. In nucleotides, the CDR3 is TGTGCCAGCTCACCAGTTTGGGGGCGGGAGACCCAGTACTTC. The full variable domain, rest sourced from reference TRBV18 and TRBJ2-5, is NAGVMQNPRHLVRRRGQEARLRCSPMKGHSHVYWYRQLPEEGLKFMVYLQKENIIDESGMPKERFSAEFPKEGPSILRIQQVVRGDSAAYFCASSPVWGRETQYFGPGTRLLVL.